The sequence of this TCR beta chain was determined in a study of Ad26.COV2.S vaccination and SARS-CoV-2 variants. Study at large: Intramuscular Ad26.COV2.S at 5x10^10 or 1x10^11 viral particles.

The treatment here: some 19 received Ad26.COV2.S at low or high dose, single or two shots; about 5 received placebo; per-sample allocation not given. Sample collection was performed on day 63 after the first vaccine or placebo injection. Produced via immunoSEQ multiplex PCR; TCRdb's table is partial and in-frame only. The data hold about 350,000 clones, with about 88% observed a single time. From germline, CDR1 is SGHDT and CDR2 YYEEEE. J gave up 8 bases and V 3 bases, and 6 bases lay outside the gene matches. CDR3 size: 13 residues. This clone appeared a few times. The source is a person aged 18-60 years who received the Ad26.COV2.S COVID-19 vaccine or a placebo. The chain has TRBV5-6 and TRBJ1-2; 8 bases map to TRBD1. Sequencing used peripheral blood, obtained in a trial of Ad26.COV2.S vaccine versus placebo. CDR3: CASSWPGQAGYTF. The CDR3 DNA is TGTGCCAGCAGCTGGCCGGGACAGGCCGGCTACACCTTC.